This TCR beta chain was obtained from a study of T cell changes during pregnancy in multiple sclerosis. Sequencing used immunoSEQ multiplex PCR; TCRdb keeps in-frame clones, though not all of them. The sample carries tens of thousands of clones, around 90% recorded once. Germline-derived CDR1 and CDR2 are ENHRY and SYGVKD. This CDR3 comprises 15 residues. The V end was cut by 7 bases, the J end by 5 bases, with 21 bases between. This sequence originates from a female donor with multiple sclerosis, enrolled in a pregnancy study. This rearrangement joins TRBV10-3 to TRBJ2-7; a possible D gene is TRBD1 (5 bases). The sequencing here drew on peripheral blood, taken in the first trimester of pregnancy. The CDR3: CAITGRPSGLDEQYF. CDR3 nucleotides: TGTGCCATCACCGGAAGGCCCTCAGGGTTAGACGAGCAGTACTTC.